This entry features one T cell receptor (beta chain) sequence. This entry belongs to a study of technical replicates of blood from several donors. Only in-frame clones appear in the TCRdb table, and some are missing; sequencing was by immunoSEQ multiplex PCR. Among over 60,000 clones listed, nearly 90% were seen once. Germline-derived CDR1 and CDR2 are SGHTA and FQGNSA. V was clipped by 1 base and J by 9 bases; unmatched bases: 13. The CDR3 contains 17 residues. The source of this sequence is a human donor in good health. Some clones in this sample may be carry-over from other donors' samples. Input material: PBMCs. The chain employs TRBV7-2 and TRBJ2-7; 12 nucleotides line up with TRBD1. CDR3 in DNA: TGTGCCAGCAGCTTAGTAGGCGGGGGACAGGGGGCATTCGTGCAGTACTTC. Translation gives CASSLVGGGQGAFVQYF.